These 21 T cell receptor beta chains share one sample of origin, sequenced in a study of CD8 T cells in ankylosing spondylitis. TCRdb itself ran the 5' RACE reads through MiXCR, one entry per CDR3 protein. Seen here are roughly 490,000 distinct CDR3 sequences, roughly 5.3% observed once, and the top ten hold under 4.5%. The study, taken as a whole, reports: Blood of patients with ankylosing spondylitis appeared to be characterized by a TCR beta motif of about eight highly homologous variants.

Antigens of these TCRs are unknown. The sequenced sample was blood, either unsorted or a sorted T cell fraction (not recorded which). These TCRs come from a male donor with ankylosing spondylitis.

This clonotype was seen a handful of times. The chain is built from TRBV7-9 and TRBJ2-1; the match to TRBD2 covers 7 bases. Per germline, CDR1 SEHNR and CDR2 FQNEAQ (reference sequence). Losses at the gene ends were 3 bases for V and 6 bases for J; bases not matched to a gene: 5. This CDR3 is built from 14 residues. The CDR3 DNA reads TGTGCCAGCAGCTTCCAGCGGGGAGGCAATGAGCAGTTCTTC. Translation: CASSFQRGGNEQFF.

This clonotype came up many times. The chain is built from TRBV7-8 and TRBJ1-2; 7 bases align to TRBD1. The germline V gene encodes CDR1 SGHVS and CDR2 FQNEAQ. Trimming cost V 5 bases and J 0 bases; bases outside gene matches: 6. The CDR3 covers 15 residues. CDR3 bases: TGTGCCAGCAGCCTAAGGGACAGAGCTAACTATGGCTACACCTTC. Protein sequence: CASSLRDRANYGYTF.

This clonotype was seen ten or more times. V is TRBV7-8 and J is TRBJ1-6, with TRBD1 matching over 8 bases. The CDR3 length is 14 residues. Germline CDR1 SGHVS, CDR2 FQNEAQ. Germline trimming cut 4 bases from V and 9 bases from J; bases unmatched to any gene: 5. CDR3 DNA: TGTGCCAGCAGCTACAGGGGGAGCGGTTCACCCCTCCACTTT. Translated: CASSYRGSGSPLHF.

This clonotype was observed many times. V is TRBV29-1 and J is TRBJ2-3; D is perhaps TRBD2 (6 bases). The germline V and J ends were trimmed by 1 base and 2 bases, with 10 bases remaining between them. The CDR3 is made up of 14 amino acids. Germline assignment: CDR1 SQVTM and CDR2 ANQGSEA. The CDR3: CSVEGAGHTDTQYF. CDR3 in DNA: TGCAGCGTTGAAGGGGCGGGGCACACAGATACGCAGTATTTT.

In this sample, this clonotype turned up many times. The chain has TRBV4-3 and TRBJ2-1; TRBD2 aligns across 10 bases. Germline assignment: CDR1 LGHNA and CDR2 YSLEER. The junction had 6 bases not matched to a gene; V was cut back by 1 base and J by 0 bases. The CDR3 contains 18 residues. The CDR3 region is CASSQVISGRASYNEQFF. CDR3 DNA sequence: TGCGCCAGCAGCCAAGTGATCAGCGGGAGGGCCTCCTACAATGAGCAGTTCTTC.

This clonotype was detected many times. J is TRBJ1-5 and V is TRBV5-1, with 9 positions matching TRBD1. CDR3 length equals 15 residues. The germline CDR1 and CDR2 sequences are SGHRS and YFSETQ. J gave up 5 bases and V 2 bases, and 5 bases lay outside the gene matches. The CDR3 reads CASSFTGGVDQPQHF. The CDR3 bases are TGCGCCAGCAGCTTCACAGGGGGCGTCGATCAGCCCCAGCATTTT.

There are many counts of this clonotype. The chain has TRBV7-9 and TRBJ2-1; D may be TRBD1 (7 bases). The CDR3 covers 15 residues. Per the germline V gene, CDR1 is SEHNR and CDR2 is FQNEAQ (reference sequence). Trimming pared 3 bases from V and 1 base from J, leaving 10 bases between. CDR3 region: CASSLEGASYNEQFF. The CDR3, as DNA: TGTGCCAGCAGCTTGGAGGGGGCATCCTACAATGAGCAGTTCTTC.

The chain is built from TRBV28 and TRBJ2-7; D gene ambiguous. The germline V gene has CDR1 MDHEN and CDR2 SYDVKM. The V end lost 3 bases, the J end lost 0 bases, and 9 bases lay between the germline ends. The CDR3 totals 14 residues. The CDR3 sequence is CASSFTAISYEQYF. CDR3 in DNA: TGTGCCAGCAGTTTTACGGCTATCTCCTACGAGCAGTACTTC.

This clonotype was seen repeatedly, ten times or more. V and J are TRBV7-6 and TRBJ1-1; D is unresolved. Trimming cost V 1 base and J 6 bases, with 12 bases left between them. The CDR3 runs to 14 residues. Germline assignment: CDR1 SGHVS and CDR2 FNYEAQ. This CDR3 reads CASSLGPNQAEAFF. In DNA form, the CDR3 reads TGTGCCAGCAGCTTAGGTCCCAATCAGGCTGAAGCTTTCTTT.

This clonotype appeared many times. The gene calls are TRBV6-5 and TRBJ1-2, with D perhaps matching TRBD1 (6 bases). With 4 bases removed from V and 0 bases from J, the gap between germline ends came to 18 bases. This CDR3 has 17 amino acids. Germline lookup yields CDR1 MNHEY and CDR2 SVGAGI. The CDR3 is CASSFLSGTSTNYGYTF. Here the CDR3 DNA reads TGTGCCAGCAGTTTTCTCTCCGGGACATCTACTAACTATGGCTACACCTTC.

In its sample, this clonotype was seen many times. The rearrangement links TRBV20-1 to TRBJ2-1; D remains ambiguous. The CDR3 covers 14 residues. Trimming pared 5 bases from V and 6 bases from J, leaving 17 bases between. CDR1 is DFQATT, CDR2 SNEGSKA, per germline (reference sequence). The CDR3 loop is CSALRAEIPNEQFF. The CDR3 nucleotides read TGCAGTGCTTTACGGGCAGAGATTCCCAATGAGCAGTTCTTC.

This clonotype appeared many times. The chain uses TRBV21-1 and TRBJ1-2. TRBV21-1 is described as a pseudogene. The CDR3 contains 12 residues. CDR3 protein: CASSGRTDGYTF. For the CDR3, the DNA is TGTGCCAGCAGCGGACGGACGGATGGCTACACCTTC.

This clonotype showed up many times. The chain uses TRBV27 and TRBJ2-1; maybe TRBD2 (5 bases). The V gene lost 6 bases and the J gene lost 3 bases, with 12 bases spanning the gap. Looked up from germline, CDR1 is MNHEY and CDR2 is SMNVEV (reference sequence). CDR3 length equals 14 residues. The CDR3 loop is CASRASPFYNEQFF. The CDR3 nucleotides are TGTGCCAGCAGAGCTAGCCCCTTCTACAATGAGCAGTTCTTC.

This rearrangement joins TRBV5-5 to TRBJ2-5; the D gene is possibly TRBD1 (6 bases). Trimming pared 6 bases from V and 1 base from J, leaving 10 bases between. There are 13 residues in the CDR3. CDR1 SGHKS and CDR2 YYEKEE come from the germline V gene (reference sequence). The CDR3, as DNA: TGTGCCAGCATTCGAGGGGGCCAAGAGACCCAGTACTTC. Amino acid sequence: CASIRGGQETQYF.

In DNA, the CDR3 is TGTGCCAGCACCCTGTGGAGTATGAGTGGCTACACCTTC. Its protein product is CASTLWSMSGYTF. This sequence joins TRBV5-6 and TRBJ1-2, with D unresolved. Germline loops: CDR1 SGHDT, CDR2 YYEEEE. This CDR3 comprises 13 residues. V was clipped by 6 bases and J by 7 bases, with 16 bases between them.

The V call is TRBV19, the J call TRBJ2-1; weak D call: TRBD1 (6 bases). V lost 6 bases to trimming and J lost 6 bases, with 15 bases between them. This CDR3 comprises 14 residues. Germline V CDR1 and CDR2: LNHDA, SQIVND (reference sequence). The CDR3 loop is CASRSRGQVNEQFF. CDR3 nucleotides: TGTGCCAGTAGGTCCAGGGGTCAGGTCAATGAGCAGTTCTTC. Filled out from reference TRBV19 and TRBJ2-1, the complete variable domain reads DGGITQSPKYLFRKEGQNVTLSCEQNLNHDAMYWYRQDPGQGLRLIYYSQIVNDFQKGDIAEGYSVSREKKESFPLTVTSAQKNPTAFYLCASRSRGQVNEQFFGPGTRLTVL.

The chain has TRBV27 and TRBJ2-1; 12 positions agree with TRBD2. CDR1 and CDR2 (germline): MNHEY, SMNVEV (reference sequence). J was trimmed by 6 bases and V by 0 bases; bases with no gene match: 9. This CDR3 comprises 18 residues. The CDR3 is CASSLSGTSGRPFNEQFF. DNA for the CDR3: TGTGCCAGCAGTTTATCTGGTACTAGCGGGAGGCCATTCAATGAGCAGTTCTTC.

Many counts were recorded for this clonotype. The CDR3 reads CATSDPGPRREQFF. CDR3 sequence (DNA): TGTGCCACCAGTGATCCCGGACCGCGTCGTGAGCAGTTCTTC. The genes are TRBV24-1 and TRBJ2-1; D not resolved. The CDR3 is 14 residues long. Trimming left V 3 bases short and J 9 bases short, with 14 bases between. Germline V gene data show CDR1 as KGHDR and CDR2 as SFDVKD.

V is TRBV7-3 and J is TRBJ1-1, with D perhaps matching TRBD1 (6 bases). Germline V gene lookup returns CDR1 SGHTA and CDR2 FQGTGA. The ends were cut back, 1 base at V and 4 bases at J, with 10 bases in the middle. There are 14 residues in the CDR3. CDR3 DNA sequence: TGTGCCAGCAGCTTAAGGGACAAAGGCACTGAAGCTTTCTTT. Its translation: CASSLRDKGTEAFF.

This CDR3 reads CSARAGSGDRSDTQYF. Written as DNA, the CDR3 is TGCAGTGCTAGAGCGGGTAGCGGGGATCGTTCAGATACGCAGTATTTT. This rearrangement joins TRBV20-1 to TRBJ2-3; 8 bases are a match to TRBD2. The CDR3 has 16 amino acids. From germline, CDR1 is DFQATT and CDR2 SNEGSKA (reference sequence). V trimming: 1 base; J trimming: 4 bases; junction bases outside the gene matches: 10.

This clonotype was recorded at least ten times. The CDR3 loop is CATSRTGRFEKLFF. CDR3 coding DNA: TGTGCCACCAGCAGGACAGGGCGATTTGAAAAACTGTTTTTT. V and J are TRBV15 and TRBJ1-4, with 7 bases that match TRBD1. J lost 7 bases, V lost 3 bases, and 5 bases had no gene match. This CDR3 spans 14 amino acids. The germline gives CDR1 LNHNV, CDR2 YYDKDF (reference sequence).